The T cell receptor (beta chain) under discussion was sequenced for a study of blood T cell repertoires in COVID-19. Turning to the study itself: The United States, Italy and Spain provided the acute and convalescent COVID-19 samples.

The length of the CDR3 is 14 residues. Germline assignment: CDR1 SGHKS and CDR2 YYEKEE (reference sequence). V was clipped by 5 bases and J by 9 bases; unmatched bases: 6. Method: immunoSEQ multiplex PCR; TCRdb's copy keeps in-frame clones and lacks some. The sample yields 95,000 to 100,000 clones, around 93% seen once. The rearrangement uses TRBV5-5 and TRBJ1-6, with 9 bases identical to TRBD1. Sequencing input: peripheral blood. The receptor was isolated from a man in his forties or fifties with acute or convalescent COVID-19. CDR3 coding DNA: TGTGCCAGCAGAGGGACAGGGTGGAGTTCACCCCTCCACTTT. Translation gives CASRGTGWSSPLHF.